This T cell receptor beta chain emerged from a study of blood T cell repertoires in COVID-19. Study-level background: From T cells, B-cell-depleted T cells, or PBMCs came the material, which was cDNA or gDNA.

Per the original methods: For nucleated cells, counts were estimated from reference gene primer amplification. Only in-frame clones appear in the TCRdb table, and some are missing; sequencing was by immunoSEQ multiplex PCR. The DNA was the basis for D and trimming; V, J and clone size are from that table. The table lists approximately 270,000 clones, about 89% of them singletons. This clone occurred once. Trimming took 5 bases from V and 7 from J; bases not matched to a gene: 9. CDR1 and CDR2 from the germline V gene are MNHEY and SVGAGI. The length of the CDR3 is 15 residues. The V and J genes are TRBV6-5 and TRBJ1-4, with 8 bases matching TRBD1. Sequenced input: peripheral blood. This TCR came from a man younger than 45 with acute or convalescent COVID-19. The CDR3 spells CASSKTGGIVEKLFF. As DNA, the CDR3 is TGTGCCAGCAGTAAAACAGGGGGGATTGTTGAAAAACTGTTTTTT.